This T cell receptor beta chain was sequenced in a study of T-cell reconstitution after alpha-beta-depleted transplantation in children. Findings of the study overall: The origin of high day-60 TCRbeta diversity in some patients lay in surviving recipient T cells and thymic progenitors. There were reportedly several hundred expanded graft clones from which alpha-beta T cells came about two months after transplant. Newly made T cells mostly supplied T-cell counts and diversity one year after transplant.

Researchers prepared the TCRbeta library using unique molecular identifiers, the study reports. TCRdb fed the PCR reads into MiXCR, producing one record per CDR3 protein. The table records some 840,000 distinct CDR3 sequences, about 16% of them present only once. This CDR3 has 12 residues. V lost 1 base and J 6 bases, leaving 7 bases between the germline ends. CDR1 is LGHNA and CDR2 is YNFKEQ in the germline V gene. This clonotype has a count of ten or more. The antigen remains undetermined. Sequenced material: PBMCs, mostly from graft donor cells, taken 360 days after TCRalphabeta/CD19-depleted stem cell transplant. V usage is TRBV4-2 and J usage is TRBJ2-7; D is unclear. The sequence derives from a male patient aged 10 to 17 who had a stem cell transplant for acute lymphoblastic leukemia, so the T cells may come from the graft donor. The CDR3 DNA sequence: TGTGCCAGCAGCCAAGCCCCGGGCGAGCAGTACTTC. Translating it yields CASSQAPGEQYF.